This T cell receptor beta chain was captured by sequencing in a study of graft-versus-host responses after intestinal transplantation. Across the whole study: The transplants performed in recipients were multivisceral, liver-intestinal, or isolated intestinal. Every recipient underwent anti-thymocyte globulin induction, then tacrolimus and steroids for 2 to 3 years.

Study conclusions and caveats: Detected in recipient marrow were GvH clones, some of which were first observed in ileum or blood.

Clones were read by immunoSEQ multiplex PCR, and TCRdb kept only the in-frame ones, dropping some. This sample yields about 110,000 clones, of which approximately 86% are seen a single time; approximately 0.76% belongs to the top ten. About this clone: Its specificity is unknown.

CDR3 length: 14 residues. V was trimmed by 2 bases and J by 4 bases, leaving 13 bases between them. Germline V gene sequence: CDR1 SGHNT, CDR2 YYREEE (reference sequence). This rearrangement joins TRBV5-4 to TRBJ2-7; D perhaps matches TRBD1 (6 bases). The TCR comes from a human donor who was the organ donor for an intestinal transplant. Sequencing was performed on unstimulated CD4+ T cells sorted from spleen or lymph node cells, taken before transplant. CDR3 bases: TGTGCCAGCAGCTTTGAGGACAGTATATACGAGCAGTACTTC. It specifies CASSFEDSIYEQYF.